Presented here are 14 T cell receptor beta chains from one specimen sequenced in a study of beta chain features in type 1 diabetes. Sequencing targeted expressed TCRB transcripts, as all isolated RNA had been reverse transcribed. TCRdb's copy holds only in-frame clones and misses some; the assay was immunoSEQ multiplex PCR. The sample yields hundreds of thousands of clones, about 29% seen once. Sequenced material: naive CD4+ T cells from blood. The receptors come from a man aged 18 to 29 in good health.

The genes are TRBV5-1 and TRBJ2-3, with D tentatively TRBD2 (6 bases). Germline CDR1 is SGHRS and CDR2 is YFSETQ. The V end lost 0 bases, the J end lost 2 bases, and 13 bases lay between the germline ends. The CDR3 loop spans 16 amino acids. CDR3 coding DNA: TGCGCCAGCAGCTTGGCTCCGGGAGAAGTCACAGATACGCAGTATTTT. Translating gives CASSLAPGEVTDTQYF.

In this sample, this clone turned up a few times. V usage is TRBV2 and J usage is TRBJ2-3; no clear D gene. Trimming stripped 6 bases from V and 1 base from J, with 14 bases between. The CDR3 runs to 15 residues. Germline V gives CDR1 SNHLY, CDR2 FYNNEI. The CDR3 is CASRDPSAGTDTQYF. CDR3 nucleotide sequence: TGTGCCAGCAGAGACCCCAGCGCAGGCACAGATACGCAGTATTTT.

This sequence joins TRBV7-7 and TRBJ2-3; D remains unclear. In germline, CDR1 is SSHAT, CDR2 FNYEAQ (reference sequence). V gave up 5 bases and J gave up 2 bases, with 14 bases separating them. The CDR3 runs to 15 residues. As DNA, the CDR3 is TGTGCCAGCAGCCCACTCGGGCGGACCACAGATACGCAGTATTTT. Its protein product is CASSPLGRTTDTQYF.

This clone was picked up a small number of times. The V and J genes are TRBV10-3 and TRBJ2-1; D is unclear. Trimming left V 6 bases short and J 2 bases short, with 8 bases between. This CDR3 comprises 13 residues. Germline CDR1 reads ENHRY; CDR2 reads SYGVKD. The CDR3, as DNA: TGTGCCATCAGGAAAGAGGCCTACAATGAGCAGTTCTTC. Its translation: CAIRKEAYNEQFF.

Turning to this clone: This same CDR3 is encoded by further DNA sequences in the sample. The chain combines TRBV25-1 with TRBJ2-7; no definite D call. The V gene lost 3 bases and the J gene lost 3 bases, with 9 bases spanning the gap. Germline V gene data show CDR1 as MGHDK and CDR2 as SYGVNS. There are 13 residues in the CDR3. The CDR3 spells CASSEPGRYEQYF. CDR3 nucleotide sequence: TGTGCCAGCAGTGAGCCGGGCCGCTACGAGCAGTACTTC.

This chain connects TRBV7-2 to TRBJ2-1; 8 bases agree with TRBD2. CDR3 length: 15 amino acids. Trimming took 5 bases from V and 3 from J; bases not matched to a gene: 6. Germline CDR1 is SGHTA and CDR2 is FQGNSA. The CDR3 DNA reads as TGTGCCAGCAGCCCCAGCGGGGGATACTACAATGAGCAGTTCTTC. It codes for CASSPSGGYYNEQFF. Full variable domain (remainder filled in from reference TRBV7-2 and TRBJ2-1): GAGVSQSPSNKVTEKGKDVELRCDPISGHTALYWYRQSLGQGLEFLIYFQGNSAPDKSGLPSDRFSAERTGGSVSTLTIQRTQQEDSAVYLCASSPSGGYYNEQFFGPGTRLTVL.

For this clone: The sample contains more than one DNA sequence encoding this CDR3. CDR3 sequence: CASSLSGNNEQFF. As DNA, the CDR3 is TGCGCCAGCAGCTTAAGCGGAAACAATGAGCAGTTCTTC. The chain uses TRBV5-1 and TRBJ2-1, with D perhaps matching TRBD2 (5 bases). The germline gives CDR1 SGHRS, CDR2 YFSETQ. There are 13 residues in the CDR3. Trimming stripped 2 bases from V and 5 bases from J, with 8 bases between.

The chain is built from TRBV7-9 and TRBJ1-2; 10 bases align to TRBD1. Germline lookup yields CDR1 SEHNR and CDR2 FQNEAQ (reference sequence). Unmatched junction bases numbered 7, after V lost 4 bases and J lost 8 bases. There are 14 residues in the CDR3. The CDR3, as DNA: TGTGCCAGCAGCTCGGGACAGGGGATAGGAGGCTACACCTTC. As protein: CASSSGQGIGGYTF.

The CDR3, as DNA: TGTGCCTGGAGAAGAAGGCGGGGGACAGAGACCCAGTACTTC. Translated: CAWRRRRGTETQYF. The chain employs TRBV30 and TRBJ2-5, with 7 bases matching TRBD2. Losses at the gene ends were 3 bases for V and 4 bases for J; bases not matched to a gene: 8. Germline-derived CDR1 and CDR2 are GTSNPN and SVGIG (reference sequence). This CDR3 contains 14 residues.

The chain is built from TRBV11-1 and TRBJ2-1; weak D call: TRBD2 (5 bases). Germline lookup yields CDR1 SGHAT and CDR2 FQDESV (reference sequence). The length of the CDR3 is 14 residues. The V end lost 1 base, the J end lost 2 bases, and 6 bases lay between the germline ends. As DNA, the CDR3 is TGTGCCAGCAGCTTAGAGCGGACCTACAATGAGCAGTTCTTC. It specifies CASSLERTYNEQFF.

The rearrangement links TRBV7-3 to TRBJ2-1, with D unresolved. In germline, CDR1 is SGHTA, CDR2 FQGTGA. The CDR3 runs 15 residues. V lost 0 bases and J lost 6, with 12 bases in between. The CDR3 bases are TGTGCCAGCAGCTTAACGTCTGGGGTTGCCAATGAGCAGTTCTTC. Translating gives CASSLTSGVANEQFF.

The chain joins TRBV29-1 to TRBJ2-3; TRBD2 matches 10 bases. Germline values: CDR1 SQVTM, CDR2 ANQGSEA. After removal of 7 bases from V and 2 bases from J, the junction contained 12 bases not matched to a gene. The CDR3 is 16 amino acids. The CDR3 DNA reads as TGCAGCGCTCTAGCGGGAGTAGGGGGACCCACAGATACGCAGTATTTT. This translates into CSALAGVGGPTDTQYF.

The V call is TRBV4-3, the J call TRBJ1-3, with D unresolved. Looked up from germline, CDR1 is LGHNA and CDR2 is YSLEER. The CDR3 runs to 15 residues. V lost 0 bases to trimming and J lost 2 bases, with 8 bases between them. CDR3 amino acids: CASSQDYGPGNTIYF. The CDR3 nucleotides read TGCGCCAGCAGCCAAGATTACGGCCCTGGAAACACCATATATTTT.

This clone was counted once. CDR3 sequence (DNA): TGTGCCAGCAGCTGGACAGGGGGAAGAAATCAGCCCCAGCATTTT. It is translated as CASSWTGGRNQPQHF. The rearrangement links TRBV7-9 to TRBJ1-5; 10 bases agree with TRBD1. CDR3 size: 15 residues. V was clipped by 4 bases and J by 4 bases; unmatched bases: 4. CDR1 is SEHNR and CDR2 is FQNEAQ in the germline V gene (reference sequence).